This is a list of T cell receptor beta chains from one sample in a study of blood T cell repertoires in COVID-19. Measured with immunoSEQ multiplex PCR; TCRdb has only the in-frame clones, and not every one. The sample includes a few hundred thousand clones, 70% to 90% seen only once; the top ten take 10% to 15%. Sample: peripheral blood. The receptors were sampled from a woman in her fifties or sixties with COVID-19, enrolled during active disease. CDR3s include the opening cysteine and the closing phenylalanine or tryptophan. D genes are given only for firm matches. Only part of the rows carry a size: once, few, many, or a class if the clone is expanded.

clone_size	v_call	d_call	j_call	cdr3_nt	cdr3_aa
once	TRBV4-2	.	TRBJ2-7	TGTGCCAGCAGCCCTGGACCGGGGGGCTGGACCTACGAGCAGTACTTC	CASSPGPGGWTYEQYF
.	TRBV6-1	.	TRBJ1-1	TGTGCCGTACAGAACACTGAAGCTTTCTTT	CAVQNTEAFF
.	TRBV25-1	TRBD1	TRBJ2-7	TGTGCCAGCAGTGAATGCCGGACAGGGTCCCTCTACGAGCAGTACTTC	CASSECRTGSLYEQYF
.	TRBV11-3	TRBD2	TRBJ2-1	TGTGCCAGCAGCTTACGCGGGGGCTCCTACAATGAGCAGTTCTTC	CASSLRGGSYNEQFF
.	TRBV2	TRBD1	TRBJ2-7	TGTGCCAGCAGTGTAGACAGGGTATACGAGCAGTACTTC	CASSVDRVYEQYF
.	TRBV27	.	TRBJ1-2	TGTGCCAGCCGTACGCAATCCTCGAGGGGCTACACCTTC	CASRTQSSRGYTF
once	TRBV15	.	TRBJ2-4	TGTGCCACCAGCAGAGAGCCCCCCGCTGCGGGGGCCGAAAACATTCAGTACTTC	CATSREPPAAGAENIQYF
.	TRBV27	.	TRBJ1-1	TGTGCCAGCAGTTTATCGGGAACAGGGAGCACTGAAGCTTTCTTT	CASSLSGTGSTEAFF
.	TRBV5-4	TRBD2	TRBJ2-5	TGTGCCAGCAGCTTGAAGCGGTTAGCGGGGGGGCCTAGGGAGACCCAGTACTTC	CASSLKRLAGGPRETQYF
.	TRBV5-4	TRBD1	TRBJ1-4	TGTGCCAGCAGCTTGGGACAGGGGGAAGTTGAAAAACTGTTTTTT	CASSLGQGEVEKLFF
few	TRBV6-2/TRBV6-3	.	TRBJ1-1	TGTGCCAGCAGCCTATGGGGGACAACTGAAGCTTTCTTT	CASSLWGTTEAFF
.	TRBV9	TRBD1	TRBJ2-3	TGTGCCAGCAGCATCCCAGGGGGTACGCAGTATTTT	CASSIPGGTQYF
.	TRBV4-1	.	TRBJ2-6	TGCGCCAGCAGCCAAGTTCACCTCGAGGGCTCTGGGGCCAACGTCCTGACTTTC	CASSQVHLEGSGANVLTF
.	TRBV9	.	TRBJ1-3	TGTGCCAGCAGCGAGGGAACGAGGGCCGGCTCTGGAAACACCATATATTTT	CASSEGTRAGSGNTIYF
.	TRBV1	.	TRBJ1-6	TGCACCAGCAGCCAAGAAACAGGGGAGAATTCACCCCTCCACTTT	CTSSQETGENSPLHF
.	TRBV3-1/TRBV3-2	.	TRBJ2-7	TGTGCCAGCAGCCCGCTCGGGGACGAGCAGTACTTC	CASSPLGDEQYF
.	TRBV7-9	TRBD1	TRBJ1-1	TGTGCCACCGAGACGGGACAGGTGAACACTGAAGCTTTCTTT	CATETGQVNTEAFF
.	TRBV3-1/TRBV3-2	TRBD1	TRBJ1-1	TGTGCCAGCAGCCACCGGGACAGGGGAAAAACTGAAGCTTTCTTT	CASSHRDRGKTEAFF
.	TRBV3-1/TRBV3-2	TRBD1	TRBJ1-6	TGTGCCAGCAGCCCGGGACAGGGGAATTCACCCCTCCACTTT	CASSPGQGNSPLHF
.	TRBV5-4	.	TRBJ1-3	TGTGCCAGCAGCCCCGAAGGGGGTAGTCCCGCGAGGGACACCATATATTTT	CASSPEGGSPARDTIYF
.	TRBV5-5	.	TRBJ1-2	TGTGCCAGCAGCCAAGGACAGAGTAACTATGGCTACACCTTC	CASSQGQSNYGYTF
.	TRBV10-2	.	TRBJ1-4	TGCGCCAGCAGTGAGTCAGGGGGAGACGGTGAAAAACTGTTTTTT	CASSESGGDGEKLFF
.	TRBV30	TRBD2	TRBJ2-1	TGTGCCTGGAGTCCCGGGACTAGCGGGGGGGCCAATGAGCAGTTCTTC	CAWSPGTSGGANEQFF
.	TRBV19	.	TRBJ1-1	TGTGCCAGTAGCGAGGACAGTCACACTGAAGCTTTCTTT	CASSEDSHTEAFF